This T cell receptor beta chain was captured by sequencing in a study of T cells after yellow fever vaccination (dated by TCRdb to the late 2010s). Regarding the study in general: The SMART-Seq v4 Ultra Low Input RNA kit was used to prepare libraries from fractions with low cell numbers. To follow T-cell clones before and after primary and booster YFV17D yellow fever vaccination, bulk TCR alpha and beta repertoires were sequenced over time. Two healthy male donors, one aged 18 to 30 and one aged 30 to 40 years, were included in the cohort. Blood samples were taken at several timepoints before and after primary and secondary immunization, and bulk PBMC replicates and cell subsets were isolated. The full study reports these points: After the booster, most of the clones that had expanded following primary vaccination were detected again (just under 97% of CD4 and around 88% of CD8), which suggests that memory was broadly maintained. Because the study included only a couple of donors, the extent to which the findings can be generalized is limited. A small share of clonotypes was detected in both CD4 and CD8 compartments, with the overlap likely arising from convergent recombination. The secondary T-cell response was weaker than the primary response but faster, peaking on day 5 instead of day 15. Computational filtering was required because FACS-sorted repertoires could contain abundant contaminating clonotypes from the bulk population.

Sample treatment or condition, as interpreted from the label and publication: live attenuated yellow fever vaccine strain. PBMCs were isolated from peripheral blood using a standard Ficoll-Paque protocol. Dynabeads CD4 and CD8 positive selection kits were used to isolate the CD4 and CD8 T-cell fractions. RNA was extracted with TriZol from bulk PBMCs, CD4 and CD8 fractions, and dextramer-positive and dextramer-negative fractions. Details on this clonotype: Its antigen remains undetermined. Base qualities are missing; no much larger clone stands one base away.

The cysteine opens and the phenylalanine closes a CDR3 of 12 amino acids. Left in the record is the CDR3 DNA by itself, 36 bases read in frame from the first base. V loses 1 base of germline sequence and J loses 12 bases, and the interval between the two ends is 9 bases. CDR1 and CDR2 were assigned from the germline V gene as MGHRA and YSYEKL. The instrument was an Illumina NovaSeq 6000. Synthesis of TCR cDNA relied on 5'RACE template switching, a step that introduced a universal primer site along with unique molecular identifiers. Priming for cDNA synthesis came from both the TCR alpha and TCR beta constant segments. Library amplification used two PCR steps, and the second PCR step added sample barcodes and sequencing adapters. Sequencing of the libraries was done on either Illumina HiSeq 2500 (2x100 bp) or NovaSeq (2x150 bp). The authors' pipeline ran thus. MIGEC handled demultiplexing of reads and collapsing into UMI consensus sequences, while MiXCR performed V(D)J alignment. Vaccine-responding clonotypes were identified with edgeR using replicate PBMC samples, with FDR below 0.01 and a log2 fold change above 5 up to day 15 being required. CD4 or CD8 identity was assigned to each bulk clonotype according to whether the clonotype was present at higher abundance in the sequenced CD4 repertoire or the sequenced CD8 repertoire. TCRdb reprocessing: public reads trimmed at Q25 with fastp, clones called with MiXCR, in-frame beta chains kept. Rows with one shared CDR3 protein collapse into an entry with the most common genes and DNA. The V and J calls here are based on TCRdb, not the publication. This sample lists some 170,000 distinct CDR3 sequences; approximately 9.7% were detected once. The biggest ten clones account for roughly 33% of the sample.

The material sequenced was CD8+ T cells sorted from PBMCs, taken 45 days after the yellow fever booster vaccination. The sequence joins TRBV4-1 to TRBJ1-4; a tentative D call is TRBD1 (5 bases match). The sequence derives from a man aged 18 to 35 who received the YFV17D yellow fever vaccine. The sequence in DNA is TGCGCCAGCAGCCAAGGGGGGGGGGAACTGTTTTTT. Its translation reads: CASSQGGGELFF.